A selection of T cell receptor beta chains follows, all from one sample in a study of blood T cell repertoires in COVID-19. TCRdb's table, derived via immunoSEQ multiplex PCR, lists solely in-frame clones and lacks some. Here the sample spans 90,000 or so clones, less than 90% being singletons. Sequencing was done on a sample of peripheral blood. All receptors come from a man at least 80 years old with active or convalescent COVID-19. Both conserved end residues are part of each CDR3. Fields, in order: J gene, D gene, V gene, clone size, CDR3 protein, CDR3 DNA. The D gene is left open where the match is weak. Not every row has a clone size; where given, it reads once, few, many or a size class.

J: TRBJ2-7; D: TRBD2; V: TRBV28; size: once; CDR3: CASKLTSSSSYEQYF; DNA: TGTGCCAGCAAGCTGACTAGCTCGAGCTCCTACGAGCAGTACTTC
J: TRBJ2-7; D: -; V: TRBV6-6; size: -; CDR3: CASSYSDTSYEQYF; DNA: TGTGCCAGCAGTTACTCGGACACTTCCTACGAGCAGTACTTC
J: TRBJ2-3; D: -; V: TRBV7-3; size: -; CDR3: CASSLGTLGTDTQYF; DNA: TGTGCCAGCAGCTTGGGGACTCTGGGGACAGATACGCAGTATTTT
J: TRBJ2-7; D: TRBD2; V: TRBV6-2/TRBV6-3; size: -; CDR3: CASSYMTSGTEQYF; DNA: TGTGCCAGCAGTTACATGACTAGCGGTACCGAGCAGTACTTC
J: TRBJ2-2; D: -; V: TRBV4-3; size: -; CDR3: CASSLLTGSDTGELFF; DNA: TGCGCCAGCAGCCTCCTAACGGGGTCCGACACCGGGGAGCTGTTTTTT
J: TRBJ1-6; D: TRBD1; V: TRBV4-2; size: -; CDR3: CASSQELRQGYNSPLHF; DNA: TGTGCCAGCAGCCAAGAATTGAGACAGGGATATAATTCACCCCTCCACTTT
J: TRBJ2-1; D: -; V: TRBV18; size: few; CDR3: CASSPPPPGGGYNEQFF; DNA: TGTGCCAGCTCACCACCCCCCCCCGGAGGAGGTTACAATGAGCAGTTCTTC
J: TRBJ1-6; D: -; V: TRBV2; size: -; CDR3: CASRVLRGRGNSPLHF; DNA: TGTGCCAGCAGAGTCCTTAGGGGAAGGGGAAATTCACCCCTCCACTTT
J: TRBJ1-2; D: -; V: TRBV27; size: -; CDR3: CASSQKGYGYTF; DNA: TGTGCCAGCAGCCAGAAGGGGTATGGCTACACCTTC
J: TRBJ1-1; D: -; V: TRBV9; size: -; CDR3: CASSVAGDPRDTEAFF; DNA: TGTGCCAGCAGCGTAGCGGGAGATCCTCGGGACACTGAAGCTTTCTTT
J: TRBJ2-3; D: -; V: TRBV7-9; size: -; CDR3: CASSSRGASTDTQYF; DNA: TGTGCCAGCAGCTCCAGGGGTGCTAGCACAGATACGCAGTATTTT
J: TRBJ2-5; D: TRBD2; V: TRBV5-6; size: -; CDR3: CASSLRTSKTQYF; DNA: TGTGCCAGCAGCCTGAGGACTAGCAAGACCCAGTACTTC
J: TRBJ1-4; D: TRBD1; V: TRBV18; size: few; CDR3: CASSPSGTGFEKLFF; DNA: TGTGCCAGCTCACCCTCCGGGACAGGGTTTGAAAAACTGTTTTTT
J: TRBJ1-1; D: -; V: TRBV19; size: -; CDR3: CASISGRGGAEAFF; DNA: TGTGCCAGTATCTCCGGGCGGGGTGGGGCTGAAGCTTTCTTT
J: TRBJ2-1; D: -; V: TRBV10-3; size: -; CDR3: CAISVREKEYNEQFF; DNA: TGTGCCATCAGTGTGAGGGAAAAAGAATACAATGAGCAGTTCTTC
J: TRBJ1-5; D: TRBD1; V: TRBV7-2; size: -; CDR3: CASSPDRIRGQPQHF; DNA: TGTGCCAGCAGCCCGGACAGGATCCGCGGTCAGCCCCAGCATTTT
J: TRBJ1-2; D: TRBD1; V: TRBV18; size: -; CDR3: CASSPGGQGNYGYTF; DNA: TGTGCCAGCTCACCGGGAGGACAGGGCAACTATGGCTACACCTTC
J: TRBJ2-7; D: TRBD2; V: TRBV9; size: once; CDR3: CASSVTGLAGELSHEQYF; DNA: TGTGCCAGCAGCGTAACGGGACTAGCGGGAGAACTATCCCACGAGCAGTACTTC
J: TRBJ2-2; D: TRBD2; V: TRBV7-9; size: -; CDR3: CASSPGLADTGELFF; DNA: TGTGCCAGCAGCCCGGGACTAGCGGACACCGGGGAGCTGTTTTTT
J: TRBJ2-3; D: TRBD2; V: TRBV2; size: -; CDR3: CASTALAEITQYF; DNA: TGTGCCAGCACTGCCCTAGCGGAGATTACGCAGTATTTT
J: TRBJ2-1; D: TRBD2; V: TRBV14; size: -; CDR3: CASSQNSGSNSYNEQFF; DNA: TGTGCCAGCAGCCAAAATAGCGGGAGTAACTCCTACAATGAGCAGTTCTTC
J: TRBJ1-4; D: TRBD1; V: TRBV30; size: -; CDR3: CAWGTVKLFF; DNA: TGTGCCTGGGGGACAGTTAAACTGTTTTTT
J: TRBJ1-5; D: -; V: TRBV6-2/TRBV6-3; size: -; CDR3: CASSYPGIAFSQPQHF; DNA: TGTGCCAGCAGTTACCCGGGGATCGCTTTTTCTCAGCCCCAGCATTTT
J: TRBJ1-5; D: TRBD1; V: TRBV6-2/TRBV6-3; size: -; CDR3: CASSYSDRGRNQPQHF; DNA: TGTGCCAGCAGTTACTCGGACAGGGGCCGCAATCAGCCCCAGCATTTT
J: TRBJ2-5; D: TRBD2; V: TRBV5-6; size: few; CDR3: CASSLVSSGETQYF; DNA: TGTGCCAGCAGCTTGGTGTCTAGCGGAGAGACCCAGTACTTC
J: TRBJ1-1; D: TRBD1; V: TRBV18; size: -; CDR3: CASSPAQGDDTEAFF; DNA: TGTGCCAGCTCACCAGCGCAGGGGGACGACACTGAAGCTTTCTTT
J: TRBJ1-1; D: TRBD1; V: TRBV4-2; size: once; CDR3: CASSLDRANTEAFF; DNA: TGTGCCAGCAGTTTGGACAGGGCCAACACTGAAGCTTTCTTT
J: TRBJ2-7; D: TRBD1; V: TRBV23-1; size: once; CDR3: CASTSGQLRLYEQYF; DNA: TGCGCCAGCACCTCGGGACAGCTTCGCCTGTACGAGCAGTACTTC
J: TRBJ1-1; D: -; V: TRBV7-9; size: -; CDR3: CASTPTGQGEGTEAFF; DNA: TGTGCCAGCACCCCCACCGGGCAGGGTGAAGGGACTGAAGCTTTCTTT
J: TRBJ2-3; D: TRBD2; V: TRBV5-1; size: -; CDR3: CASSLLAGDWDTQYF; DNA: TGCGCCAGCAGCTTACTAGCGGGGGACTGGGATACGCAGTATTTT
J: TRBJ2-2; D: -; V: TRBV28; size: once; CDR3: CASRKDGGVGELFF; DNA: TGTGCCAGCAGGAAGGACGGAGGGGTCGGGGAGCTGTTTTTT
J: TRBJ2-1; D: -; V: TRBV10-2; size: -; CDR3: CASRDSPKIYNEQFF; DNA: TGCGCCAGCAGGGACAGCCCAAAAATCTACAATGAGCAGTTCTTC
J: TRBJ2-7; D: TRBD2; V: TRBV6-1; size: -; CDR3: CASSEGGGSGRGYEQYF; DNA: TGTGCCAGCAGTGAAGGTGGAGGGAGCGGGAGGGGCTACGAGCAGTACTTC
J: TRBJ2-5; D: -; V: TRBV2; size: few; CDR3: CASSAKGWYQETQYF; DNA: TGTGCCAGCAGTGCGAAGGGGTGGTACCAAGAGACCCAGTACTTC
J: TRBJ1-3; D: TRBD1; V: TRBV28; size: -; CDR3: CASSTTGQGAVGNTIYF; DNA: TGTGCCAGCAGTACAACGGGACAGGGGGCGGTTGGAAACACCATATATTTT
J: TRBJ2-5; D: -; V: TRBV12-3/TRBV12-4; size: -; CDR3: CASSLARIETQYF; DNA: TGTGCCAGCAGTTTAGCGCGGATAGAGACCCAGTACTTC
J: TRBJ2-3; D: TRBD2; V: TRBV19; size: -; CDR3: CASSSTSGNTDTQYF; DNA: TGTGCCAGTAGTTCGACTAGCGGAAACACAGATACGCAGTATTTT
J: TRBJ2-6; D: -; V: TRBV3-1/TRBV3-2; size: -; CDR3: CASSHQYGARNPFRPGANVLTF; DNA: TGTGCCAGCAGCCACCAATACGGAGCGAGGAATCCCTTTCGCCCTGGGGCCAACGTCCTGACTTTC
J: TRBJ1-6; D: -; V: TRBV5-6; size: -; CDR3: CASSQPGLEIVSPLHF; DNA: TGTGCCAGCAGCCAGCCGGGACTTGAGATCGTATCACCCCTCCACTTT
J: TRBJ1-1; D: TRBD1; V: TRBV6-5; size: -; CDR3: CASSYDRGRTEAFF; DNA: TGTGCCAGCAGTTACGACAGGGGGCGGACTGAAGCTTTCTTT
J: TRBJ2-5; D: -; V: TRBV7-3; size: -; CDR3: CASSPGGRGETQYF; DNA: TGTGCCAGCAGCCCAGGGGGGAGAGGGGAGACCCAGTACTTC
J: TRBJ1-3; D: -; V: TRBV12-3/TRBV12-4; size: -; CDR3: CASTRGTGNTIYF; DNA: TGTGCCAGCACCAGGGGTACTGGAAACACCATATATTTT
J: TRBJ2-5; D: TRBD2; V: TRBV7-8; size: -; CDR3: CASSRLAVRETQYF; DNA: TGTGCCAGCAGCCGACTAGCGGTTCGAGAGACCCAGTACTTC
J: TRBJ2-2; D: TRBD1; V: TRBV7-2; size: -; CDR3: CASSSRQGGTGELFF; DNA: TGTGCCAGCAGCTCCCGACAGGGGGGAACCGGGGAGCTGTTTTTT
J: TRBJ2-7; D: -; V: TRBV19; size: once; CDR3: CASSPFTGFREQYF; DNA: TGTGCCAGTAGTCCCTTTACAGGGTTCCGCGAGCAGTACTTC
J: TRBJ1-3; D: -; V: TRBV5-6; size: once; CDR3: CASSYLIQRTGNTIYF; DNA: TGTGCCAGCAGCTACCTAATCCAAAGAACGGGAAACACCATATATTTT
J: TRBJ1-3; D: -; V: TRBV14; size: -; CDR3: CASSPLRASGNTIYF; DNA: TGTGCCAGCAGCCCCCTGAGGGCGTCTGGAAACACCATATATTTT
J: TRBJ1-4; D: TRBD1; V: TRBV18; size: -; CDR3: CASSRDRGEKLFF; DNA: TGTGCCAGCTCTCGGGACAGGGGTGAAAAACTGTTTTTT
J: TRBJ2-3; D: TRBD2; V: TRBV9; size: -; CDR3: CASSVGASGSFADTQYF; DNA: TGTGCCAGCAGCGTAGGCGCTAGCGGGAGTTTTGCAGATACGCAGTATTTT
J: TRBJ2-2; D: TRBD2; V: TRBV2; size: once; CDR3: CASSRTSGPNTGELFF; DNA: TGTGCCAGCAGTCGGACTAGCGGTCCGAACACCGGGGAGCTGTTTTTT
J: TRBJ2-3; D: TRBD2; V: TRBV15; size: -; CDR3: CATSRDRRELTDTQYF; DNA: TGTGCCACCAGCAGAGATAGGCGGGAGCTTACAGATACGCAGTATTTT
J: TRBJ1-1; D: -; V: TRBV19; size: -; CDR3: CASSDRSEVNTEAFF; DNA: TGTGCCAGTTCCGACAGGTCGGAGGTGAACACTGAAGCTTTCTTT
J: TRBJ1-2; D: -; V: TRBV5-5; size: -; CDR3: CASSSNRPTNGYTF; DNA: TGTGCCAGCAGCTCAAACCGGCCGACTAATGGCTACACCTTC
J: TRBJ2-7; D: TRBD1; V: TRBV3-1/TRBV3-2; size: -; CDR3: CASSRGTGISYEQYF; DNA: TGTGCCAGCAGCCGAGGGACAGGGATCTCCTACGAGCAGTACTTC